A selection of T cell receptor beta chains follows, all from one sample in a study of OX40 agonist ivuxolimab in advanced cancers. Assay: immunoSEQ multiplex PCR; the TCRdb copy retains only in-frame clones and omits some. Counted here are some 37,000 clones, 70% to 90% occurring once; the ten biggest clones make up around 13%. This specimen consisted of CD4+ or CD8+ T cells sorted from blood, obtained in a trial of the OX40 agonist ivuxolimab. These receptors were taken from an adult with an advanced solid tumor such as melanoma, head and neck, liver or kidney cancer. Each CDR3 is given with its conserved first and last residue. The D gene is left open where the match is weak. Clone size is shown for a subset of rows, as once, few, many or a class of expanded clone.

V gene	clone size	D gene	J gene	CDR3 protein	CDR3 DNA
TRBV7-9	NA	TRBD2	TRBJ2-7	CASSSTSSKTSYEQYF	TGTGCCAGCAGCTCGACTAGCTCGAAGACGTCCTACGAGCAGTACTTC
TRBV9	NA	NA	TRBJ2-1	CASSVTSYNEQFF	TGTGCCAGCAGCGTAACCAGCTACAATGAGCAGTTCTTC
TRBV14	NA	TRBD2	TRBJ2-1	CASSPRLARYNEQFF	TGTGCCAGCAGCCCACGACTAGCGAGATACAATGAGCAGTTCTTC
TRBV28	few	TRBD2	TRBJ2-2	CASTVLAGVDGELFF	TGTGCCAGCACCGTACTAGCGGGAGTGGACGGGGAGCTGTTTTTT
TRBV19	NA	TRBD1	TRBJ2-6	CATYSSDRGEAGANVLTF	TGTGCCACCTATTCCTCGGACAGGGGAGAGGCTGGGGCCAACGTCCTGACTTTC
TRBV28	once	NA	TRBJ1-5	CASSPPPETYSNQPQHF	TGTGCCAGCAGTCCACCCCCTGAGACTTATAGCAATCAGCCCCAGCATTTT
TRBV29-1	NA	TRBD2	TRBJ2-5	CSAILADQETQYF	TGCAGCGCAATACTAGCGGACCAAGAGACCCAGTACTTC
TRBV28	once	TRBD2	TRBJ2-3	CASSTWDYDTDTQYF	TGTGCCAGCAGTACATGGGACTACGACACAGATACGCAGTATTTT
TRBV7-6	NA	TRBD1	TRBJ2-3	CASSFGQDNTDTQYF	TGTGCCAGCAGCTTCGGACAGGACAACACAGATACGCAGTATTTT
TRBV5-6	NA	TRBD1	TRBJ2-2	CASSLQGTGELFF	TGTGCCAGCAGTCTACAGGGGACCGGGGAGCTGTTTTTT
TRBV29-1	NA	TRBD2	TRBJ2-1	CSVASGGPGNEQFF	TGCAGCGTTGCTTCGGGAGGGCCGGGAAATGAGCAGTTCTTC
TRBV30	NA	NA	TRBJ1-1	CACQCTNTEAFF	TGTGCCTGTCAATGTACGAACACTGAAGCTTTCTTT
TRBV29-1	NA	NA	TRBJ2-5	CSVEDPRKLQETQYF	TGCAGCGTTGAAGATCCGCGGAAACTCCAAGAGACCCAGTACTTC
TRBV6-5	NA	NA	TRBJ1-5	CASSYIRDQPQHF	TGTGCCAGCAGTTACATCAGGGACCAGCCCCAGCATTTT
TRBV27	NA	TRBD2	TRBJ2-7	CASSPVAGTYEQYF	TGTGCCAGCTCCCCGGTAGCGGGGACCTACGAGCAGTACTTC
TRBV28	NA	NA	TRBJ2-5	CASSFWTRDTRGIGETQYF	TGTGCCAGCAGTTTTTGGACTAGGGACACGCGGGGAATAGGTGAGACCCAGTACTTC
TRBV11-3	NA	TRBD2	TRBJ2-1	CASSFGAGLARGEQFF	TGTGCCAGCAGCTTCGGGGCGGGACTAGCGCGGGGTGAGCAGTTCTTC
TRBV5-6	NA	NA	TRBJ1-2	CASSLISGYCTF	TGTGCCAGCAGCTTGATTTCAGGGTATTGCACCTTC
TRBV5-1	once	TRBD2	TRBJ2-7	CASSSLDSGRAGSYEQYF	TGCGCCAGCAGCTCCCTTGATAGCGGGAGGGCCGGTAGCTACGAGCAGTACTTC
TRBV9	medium-sized	TRBD2	TRBJ2-7	CASSVAGSGLSYEQYF	TGTGCCAGCAGCGTAGCCGGTAGCGGGCTCTCCTACGAGCAGTACTTC
TRBV4-1	NA	TRBD1	TRBJ2-7	CASSPRSGGSYEQYF	TGCGCCAGCAGCCCCCGGTCAGGGGGCTCCTACGAGCAGTACTTC
TRBV18	NA	NA	TRBJ1-1	CASSGGALNTEAFF	TGTGCCAGCTCAGGGGGTGCTTTGAACACTGAAGCTTTCTTT
TRBV27	NA	TRBD2	TRBJ2-1	CASIQVGGRALGDNEQFF	TGTGCCAGCATCCAGGTTGGCGGGAGGGCCCTTGGGGACAATGAGCAGTTCTTC
TRBV5-1	NA	NA	TRBJ1-1	CASSPTGTPNTEAFF	TGCGCCAGCAGCCCTACCGGGACACCGAACACTGAAGCTTTCTTT
TRBV27	NA	TRBD2	TRBJ2-1	CASSLSTSGYNEQFF	TGTGCCAGCAGTTTATCTACTAGCGGGTACAATGAGCAGTTCTTC
TRBV7-9	NA	NA	TRBJ1-5	CASSREGFGQPQHF	TGTGCCAGCAGCCGAGAAGGGTTCGGTCAGCCCCAGCATTTT
TRBV9	NA	NA	TRBJ2-5	CASSVSSGGGETQYF	TGTGCCAGCAGCGTCAGCTCAGGGGGAGGGGAGACCCAGTACTTC
TRBV28	NA	NA	TRBJ2-7	CASTQGDYEQYF	TGTGCCAGCACACAAGGGGACTACGAGCAGTACTTC
TRBV7-3	NA	TRBD2	TRBJ2-1	CASSLLGSGSGNEQFF	TGTGCCAGCAGCTTATTAGGTAGCGGGAGCGGAAATGAGCAGTTCTTC
TRBV27	NA	NA	TRBJ2-7	CASSWGAGAGEQYF	TGTGCCAGCAGTTGGGGGGCAGGGGCAGGCGAGCAGTACTTC
TRBV27	NA	TRBD2	TRBJ2-3	CASSQIAGAADTQYF	TGTGCCAGCAGTCAGATAGCGGGAGCCGCAGATACGCAGTATTTT
TRBV21-1	once	NA	TRBJ2-7	CASSRHGLYEQYF	TGTGCCAGCAGCCGACACGGCCTATACGAGCAGTACTTC
TRBV5-1	NA	NA	TRBJ1-2	CASSPVNYGYTF	TGCGCCAGCTCCCCGGTAAACTATGGCTACACCTTC
TRBV25-1	once	TRBD1	TRBJ2-3	CASSERTGGITDTQYF	TGTGCCAGCAGTGAAAGGACAGGGGGCATCACAGATACGCAGTATTTT
TRBV27	NA	NA	TRBJ2-7	CASGGILGGFHEQYF	TGTGCCAGCGGGGGGATACTAGGAGGTTTCCACGAGCAGTACTTC
TRBV9	NA	TRBD2	TRBJ2-3	CASSVGTSGTDTQYF	TGTGCCAGCAGCGTAGGGACTAGCGGCACAGATACGCAGTATTTT
TRBV27	NA	NA	TRBJ2-5	CASSTTVQETQYF	TGTGCCAGCAGTACGACAGTTCAAGAGACCCAGTACTTC